Listed here are 18 T cell receptor beta chains from one sample, sequenced in a study of cytomegalovirus exposure and HLA in healthy donors. The study ran its PCR with 60 Vbeta and 13 Jbeta primers. The repertoire was sequenced with immunoSEQ multiplex PCR; TCRdb's copy has only in-frame clones and lacks some. The sample shows about 200,000 clones, more than 85% of them seen only once. Sequencing was carried out using PBMCs. The receptors shown here come from a woman between 18 and 29 years old in good health and CMV-seronegative.

The chain couples TRBV27 to TRBJ2-7, with D possibly matching TRBD1 (5 bases). The V and J ends lost 4 bases and 0 bases respectively, with 22 bases between them. The CDR3 contains 18 residues. Germline CDR1 is MNHEY and CDR2 is SMNVEV (reference sequence). CDR3 DNA sequence: TGTGCCAGCAGTTCCCCCCCCCGTTTCAGGGCCTCCTCCTACGAGCAGTACTTC. It is translated as CASSSPPRFRASSYEQYF.

The V call is TRBV27, the J call TRBJ1-2, with a tentative D call TRBD1 (5 bases). Trimming cost V 4 bases and J 4 bases, with 10 bases left between them. This CDR3 contains 13 residues. The germline gives CDR1 MNHEY, CDR2 SMNVEV (reference sequence). This chain's CDR3 is CASSSGGSYGYTF. The CDR3 DNA reads TGTGCCAGCAGTTCGGGGGGTTCCTATGGCTACACCTTC.

The rearrangement uses TRBV7-2 and TRBJ2-5; tentative D call: TRBD2 (5 bases). The CDR3 is made up of 13 amino acids. Trimming shortened V by 1 base and J by 5 bases, and 8 bases separated the two germline ends. Per germline, CDR1 SGHTA and CDR2 FQGNSA. CDR3 in DNA: TGTGCCAGCAGCTTAGAAGCGGATGAGACCCAGTACTTC. This sequence encodes CASSLEADETQYF.

About this clone itself: Other DNA sequences in the same sample also yield this CDR3. The chain is built from TRBV5-1 and TRBJ2-7; 14 bases are shared with TRBD2. There are 15 residues in the CDR3. With V trimmed by 3 bases and J by 7 bases, 6 bases remained unmatched. Germline lookup yields CDR1 SGHRS and CDR2 YFSETQ. The CDR3 region is CASSYGLAGGGEQYF. The CDR3, as DNA: TGCGCCAGCAGCTACGGACTAGCGGGAGGAGGTGAGCAGTACTTC.

As for this clone: Lacking the conserved final phenylalanine or tryptophan, this CDR3 likely reflects a read error. J is TRBJ2-7 and V is TRBV6-5; 8 nucleotides align to TRBD1. The trim removed 7 bases at V and 1 base at J, leaving 9 bases unmatched. CDR1 MNHEY and CDR2 SVGAGI come from the germline V gene. The CDR3 consists of 15 residues. CDR3 nucleotides: TGTGCCAGCAAGGCCTCGACAGGGGTATCCTACGAGCAGTACCTC. Protein product: CASKASTGVSYEQYL.

The table lists this clone with a count of one. The chain combines TRBV11-2 with TRBJ1-4; TRBD1 agrees at 12 bases. CDR1 is SGHAT and CDR2 is FQNNGV in the germline V gene. This CDR3 region has 17 residues. V was pared by 5 bases and J by 4 bases, with 8 bases of the junction left unmatched. The CDR3 loop reads CASSRGTGGYLNEKLFF. CDR3 DNA sequence: TGTGCCAGCAGCCGAGGGACAGGGGGCTACCTTAATGAAAAACTGTTTTTT. Filled out from reference TRBV11-2 and TRBJ1-4, the complete variable domain reads EAGVAQSPRYKIIEKRQSVAFWCNPISGHATLYWYQQILGQGPKLLIQFQNNGVVDDSQLPKDRFSAERLKGVDSTLKIQPAKLEDSAVYLCASSRGTGGYLNEKLFFGSGTQLSVL.

The chain links TRBV25-1 to TRBJ2-5; 7 positions agree with TRBD1. Germline lookup yields CDR1 MGHDK and CDR2 SYGVNS. This CDR3 spans 18 amino acids. Losses at the gene ends were 1 base for V and 5 bases for J; bases not matched to a gene: 16. The CDR3 coding sequence is TGTGCCAGCAGTGAATGGTCCCCTGAGGGCCTAGGGGGCGAGACCCAGTACTTC. Translating it yields CASSEWSPEGLGGETQYF.

The J gene is TRBJ2-1, the V gene TRBV29-1, with D unclear. The CDR3 covers 11 residues. The V end lost 3 bases, the J end lost 4 bases, and 4 bases lay between the germline ends. Germline loops: CDR1 SQVTM, CDR2 ANQGSEA. Here the CDR3 reads CSVEEYNEQFF. DNA for the CDR3: TGCAGCGTTGAGGAGTACAATGAGCAGTTCTTC.

The chain has TRBV11-2 and TRBJ1-4; 7 bases are a match to TRBD1. Germline trimming cut 7 bases from V and 6 bases from J; bases unmatched to any gene: 11. Germline V gene lookup returns CDR1 SGHAT and CDR2 FQNNGV. This CDR3 has 15 residues. CDR3 region: CASNRGGGGYEKLFF. CDR3 bases: TGTGCCAGCAACCGAGGAGGGGGCGGGTATGAAAAACTGTTTTTT.

The chain links TRBV4-1 to TRBJ1-4; D possibly corresponds to TRBD1 (6 bases). Germline V gene data show CDR1 as MGHRA and CDR2 as YSYEKL. V gave up 6 bases and J gave up 0 bases, with 17 bases separating them. CDR3 length: 17 residues. The CDR3 DNA follows: TGCGCCAGCAGGCTGATACAGGGATACGCAACTAATGAAAAACTGTTTTTT. Residues: CASRLIQGYATNEKLFF.

The chain combines TRBV5-4 with TRBJ2-2; D ambiguous. This CDR3 comprises 14 residues. Per germline, CDR1 SGHNT and CDR2 YYREEE (reference sequence). V lost 0 bases and J 2 bases, leaving 5 bases between the germline ends. The CDR3 DNA reads as TGTGCCAGCAGCTTGGCCGTCAACACCGGGGAGCTGTTTTTT. It yields the protein CASSLAVNTGELFF.

The chain recombines TRBV7-9 with TRBJ2-7; D not resolved. Per the germline V gene, CDR1 is SEHNR and CDR2 is FQNEAQ (reference sequence). The CDR3 has 11 amino acids. Trimming removed 3 bases from V and 9 bases from J, with 9 bases in between. CDR3 DNA sequence: TGTGCCAGCAGCTTCGACGCGGCGCAGTACTTC. Protein product: CASSFDAAQYF.

The chain couples TRBV7-2 to TRBJ2-7; 8 bases align to TRBD2. There are 14 residues in the CDR3. Germline values: CDR1 SGHTA, CDR2 FQGNSA. V dropped 7 bases and J dropped 1; count of bases not matched to a gene: 6. The CDR3 is CASNLVAGSYEQYF. The CDR3 coding sequence is TGTGCCAGCAATCTGGTAGCGGGATCCTACGAGCAGTACTTC.

This rearrangement joins TRBV5-4 to TRBJ2-3; D possibly corresponds to TRBD2 (5 bases). Trimming shortened V by 2 bases and J by 6 bases, and 10 bases separated the two germline ends. Germline V gene data show CDR1 as SGHNT and CDR2 as YYREEE (reference sequence). CDR3 length: 13 amino acids. The CDR3 region is CASSLVGADTQYF. CDR3 in DNA: TGTGCCAGCAGCTTAGTGGGAGCTGATACGCAGTATTTT.

This chain links TRBV7-2 with TRBJ2-1; 7 bases match TRBD2. This CDR3 comprises 15 residues. Germline lookup yields CDR1 SGHTA and CDR2 FQGNSA. The ends lost 7 bases at V and 9 bases at J; junction bases unmatched: 15. In nucleotides, the CDR3 is TGTGCCAGCACCAATAGGGGCGGGAGATGGGGTGAGCAGTTCTTC. Translated: CASTNRGGRWGEQFF. Variable domain in full (rest from reference TRBV7-2 and TRBJ2-1): GAGVSQSPSNKVTEKGKDVELRCDPISGHTALYWYRQSLGQGLEFLIYFQGNSAPDKSGLPSDRFSAERTGGSVSTLTIQRTQQEDSAVYLCASTNRGGRWGEQFFGPGTRLTVL.

The sample holds one count of this clone. V gene TRBV4-2 combines with J gene TRBJ2-3, with 8 bases identical to TRBD2. The V gene's germline CDR1 is LGHNA and CDR2 YNFKEQ. Trimming took 1 base from V and 2 from J; bases not matched to a gene: 11. This CDR3 has 18 residues. The CDR3 loop reads CASSQAVLRGANTDTQYF. The DNA for the CDR3 is TGTGCCAGCAGCCAAGCGGTGCTGCGGGGGGCCAACACAGATACGCAGTATTTT.

This clone turned up a few times. A read error is likely here: a far larger clone is one base away. J is TRBJ2-5 and V is TRBV7-7, with D possibly TRBD2 on 5 matching bases. The length of the CDR3 is 16 residues. Germline CDR1 and CDR2: SSHAT and FNYEAQ (reference sequence). The CDR3, as DNA: TGTGCTAGCAGCTTACGTGGACTCCAATCAGGAGAGACCCAGTACTTC. Its translation is CASSLRGLQSGETQYF.

The genes are TRBV30 and TRBJ2-7; 8 bases align to TRBD1. The junction had 3 bases not matched to a gene; V was cut back by 5 bases and J by 3 bases. The CDR3 covers 12 residues. Germline lookup yields CDR1 GTSNPN and CDR2 SVGIG (reference sequence). CDR3 in DNA: TGTGCCTGGGGGACAGGCCACTACGAGCAGTACTTC. This gives the protein CAWGTGHYEQYF.